These T cell receptor beta chains were read from a single sample in a study of T cell responses to AZD1222 COVID-19 vaccine. Measured with immunoSEQ multiplex PCR; TCRdb has only the in-frame clones, and not every one. The data show about 150,000 clones, roughly 89% seen once. Source: peripheral blood, taken on day 0 of AZD1222 vaccination. The receptors derive from an adult in good health. Both conserved end residues are part of each CDR3. The D gene is left open where the match is weak. Size tells how often a clone was seen (once, few, many) or the class of an expanded clone, and some rows leave it out.

V,size,D,J,CDR3,DNA
TRBV3-1/TRBV3-2,-,-,TRBJ1-2,CASSPSWFNYGYTF,TGTGCCAGCAGCCCGAGCTGGTTTAACTATGGCTACACCTTC
TRBV5-4,-,-,TRBJ2-7,CASRGSSYEQYF,TGTGCCAGCCGGGGTAGCAGCTACGAGCAGTACTTC
TRBV4-3,-,TRBD2,TRBJ2-4,CASSYSGRGKNIQYF,TGCGCCAGCAGCTACAGCGGGAGGGGCAAAAACATTCAGTACTTC
TRBV9,-,-,TRBJ2-1,CASSVVDSWGEQFF,TGTGCCAGCAGCGTAGTTGACTCCTGGGGTGAGCAGTTCTTC
TRBV7-3,-,TRBD1,TRBJ2-1,CASSLAPGQVTNEQFF,TGTGCCAGCAGCTTAGCGCCGGGACAGGTAACCAATGAGCAGTTCTTC
TRBV3-1/TRBV3-2,-,-,TRBJ1-2,CASSQGPDSSLYGYTF,TGTGCCAGCAGCCAAGGTCCGGACAGCTCACTTTATGGCTACACCTTC
TRBV4-1,few,-,TRBJ2-1,CASRSQGPYNEQFF,TGCGCCAGCAGGTCCCAGGGTCCCTACAATGAGCAGTTCTTC
TRBV19,-,TRBD2,TRBJ2-1,CASSPLAGGPFNEQFF,TGTGCCAGTAGTCCCCTAGCGGGAGGGCCTTTCAATGAGCAGTTCTTC
TRBV27,once,-,TRBJ2-7,CASSFVVGVPYEQYF,TGTGCCAGCAGTTTTGTAGTAGGGGTCCCCTACGAGCAGTACTTC
TRBV7-9,-,-,TRBJ2-1,CASSTFMLKWFF,TGTGCCAGCAGCACCTTCATGTTGAAATGGTTCTTC
TRBV10-3,-,-,TRBJ1-1,CAISELGGAEAFF,TGTGCCATCAGTGAGTTGGGGGGGGCTGAAGCTTTCTTT
TRBV29-1,-,-,TRBJ2-1,CSYSEQFF,TGCAGCTATTCCGAGCAGTTCTTC
TRBV28,-,TRBD2,TRBJ2-3,CASSFGTSGQGDTQYF,TGTGCCAGCAGTTTCGGGACTAGCGGTCAAGGGGATACGCAGTATTTT
TRBV7-9,-,TRBD1,TRBJ2-1,CASSSEGQGPWNEQFF,TGTGCCAGCAGCTCAGAGGGACAGGGTCCGTGGAATGAGCAGTTCTTC
TRBV5-1,-,TRBD1,TRBJ1-2,CASSWDRESGYTF,TGCGCCAGCAGCTGGGACAGGGAGAGCGGCTACACCTTC
TRBV9,-,-,TRBJ1-2,CASSGTDGYTF,TGTGCCAGCAGCGGAACGGATGGCTACACCTTC
TRBV12-5,-,TRBD1,TRBJ1-5,CASGSSPTGVWGQPQHF,TGTGCTAGTGGTTCCTCCCCGACAGGGGTTTGGGGCCAGCCCCAGCATTTT
TRBV7-9,-,TRBD1,TRBJ2-2,CASSASGTVNTGELFF,TGTGCCAGCAGCGCGTCCGGGACAGTTAACACCGGGGAGCTGTTTTTT
TRBV21-1,-,-,TRBJ2-7,CASSKLQGFKYEQYF,TGCGCCAGCAGCAAACTGCAGGGTTTCAAGTACGAGCAGTACTTC
TRBV2,-,-,TRBJ2-2,CASLDGDGNTGELFF,TGTGCCAGCTTGGACGGGGACGGGAACACCGGGGAGCTGTTTTTT
TRBV29-1,few,-,TRBJ2-4,CSVGLNIQYF,TGCAGCGTCGGACTAAACATTCAGTACTTC
TRBV11-3,-,-,TRBJ1-1,CASSLDSTPNTEAFF,TGTGCCAGCAGCTTAGATTCCACCCCGAACACTGAAGCTTTCTTT
TRBV5-5,-,-,TRBJ2-1,CASSPPGQVREQFF,TGTGCCAGCAGCCCCCCGGGGCAGGTAAGGGAGCAGTTCTTC